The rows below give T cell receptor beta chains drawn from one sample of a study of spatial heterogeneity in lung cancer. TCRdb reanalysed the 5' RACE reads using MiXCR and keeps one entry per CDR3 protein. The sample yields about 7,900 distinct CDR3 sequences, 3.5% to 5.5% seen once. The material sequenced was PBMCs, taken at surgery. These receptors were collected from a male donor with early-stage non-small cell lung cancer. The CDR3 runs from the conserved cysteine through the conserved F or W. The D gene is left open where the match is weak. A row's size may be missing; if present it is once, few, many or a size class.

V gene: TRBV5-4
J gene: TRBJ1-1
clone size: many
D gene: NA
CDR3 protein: CASSLAQANTEAFF
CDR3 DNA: TGTGCCAGCAGCTTGGCACAGGCGAACACTGAAGCTTTCTTT

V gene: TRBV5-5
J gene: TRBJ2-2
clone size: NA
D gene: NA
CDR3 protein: CASAPRGRPNTGELFF
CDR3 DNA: TGTGCCAGCGCCCCTCGTGGACGTCCGAACACCGGGGAGCTGTTTTTT

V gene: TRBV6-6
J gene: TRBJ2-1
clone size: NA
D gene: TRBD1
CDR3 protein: CASSYWATTQGVEQFF
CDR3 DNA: TGTGCCAGCAGTTACTGGGCAACTACACAGGGGGTTGAGCAGTTCTTC

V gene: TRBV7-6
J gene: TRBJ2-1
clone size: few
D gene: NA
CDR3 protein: CASSLDWNEQFF
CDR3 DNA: TGTGCCAGCAGCTTAGATTGGAATGAGCAGTTCTTC

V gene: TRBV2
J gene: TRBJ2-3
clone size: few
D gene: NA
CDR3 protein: CASSDYTQYF
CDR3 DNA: TGTGCCAGCAGTGATTATACGCAGTATTTT

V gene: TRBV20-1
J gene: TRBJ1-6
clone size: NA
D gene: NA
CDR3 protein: CSASGGDSPLHF
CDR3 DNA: TGCAGTGCTAGCGGGGGGGATTCACCCCTCCACTTT

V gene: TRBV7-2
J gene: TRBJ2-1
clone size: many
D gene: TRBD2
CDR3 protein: CASSLDAGSGFYNEQFF
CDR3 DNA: TGTGCCAGCAGCCTGGATGCCGGTAGCGGGTTCTACAATGAGCAGTTCTTC

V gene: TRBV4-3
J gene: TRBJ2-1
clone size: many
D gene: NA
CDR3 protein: CASSQVVLDNEQFF
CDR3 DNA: TGCGCCAGCAGCCAAGTAGTCCTGGACAATGAGCAGTTCTTC

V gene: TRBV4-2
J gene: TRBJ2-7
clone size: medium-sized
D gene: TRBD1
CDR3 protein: CASSQDRQGPYEQYF
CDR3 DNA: TGTGCCAGCAGCCAAGACCGACAGGGTCCCTACGAGCAGTACTTC

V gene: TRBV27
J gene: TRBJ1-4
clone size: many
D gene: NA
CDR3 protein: CASSGAGVGEKLFF
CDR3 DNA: TGTGCCAGCAGTGGGGCAGGGGTTGGTGAAAAACTGTTTTTT

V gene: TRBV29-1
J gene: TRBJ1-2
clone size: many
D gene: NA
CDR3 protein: CSVEDEPRPGGGYGYTF
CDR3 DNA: TGCAGCGTTGAAGATGAACCCCGGCCGGGGGGCGGCTATGGCTACACCTTC

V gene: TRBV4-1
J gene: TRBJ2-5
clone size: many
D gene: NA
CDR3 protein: CASSPQWGVQETQYF
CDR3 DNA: TGCGCCAGCAGCCCTCAATGGGGGGTCCAAGAGACCCAGTACTTC

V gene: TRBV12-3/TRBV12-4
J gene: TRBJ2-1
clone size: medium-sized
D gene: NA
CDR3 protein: CASSLYVMAGPRIWGLFF
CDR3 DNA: TGTGCCAGCAGTTTATATGTGATGGCAGGGCCTCGAATATGGGGCCTGTTCTTC

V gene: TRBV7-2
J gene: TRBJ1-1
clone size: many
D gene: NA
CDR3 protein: CASSFGVRQFEAFF
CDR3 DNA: TGTGCCAGCAGCTTTGGTGTAAGGCAATTTGAAGCTTTCTTT

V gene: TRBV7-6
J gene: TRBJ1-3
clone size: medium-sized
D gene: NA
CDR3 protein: CASSFDQSYPGNTIYF
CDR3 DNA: TGTGCCAGCAGCTTCGATCAGAGTTATCCTGGAAACACCATATATTTT

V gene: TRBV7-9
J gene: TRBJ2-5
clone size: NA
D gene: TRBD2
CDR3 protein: CASRPTSGGWETQYF
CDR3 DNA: TGTGCCAGCAGACCGACTAGCGGCGGTTGGGAGACCCAGTACTTC

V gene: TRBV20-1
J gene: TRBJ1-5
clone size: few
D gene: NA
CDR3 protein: CSGTGEGQPQHF
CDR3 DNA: TGCAGCGGAACAGGAGAAGGTCAGCCCCAGCATTTT

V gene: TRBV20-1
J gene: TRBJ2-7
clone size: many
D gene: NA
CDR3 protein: CSAQFVAGGKQYF
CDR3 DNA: TGCAGTGCTCAGTTCGTGGCAGGCGGAAAGCAGTACTTC

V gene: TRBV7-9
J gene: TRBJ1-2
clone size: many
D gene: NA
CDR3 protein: CASSPRTDFGYTF
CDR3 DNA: TGTGCCAGCAGCCCCAGGACGGACTTCGGCTACACCTTC

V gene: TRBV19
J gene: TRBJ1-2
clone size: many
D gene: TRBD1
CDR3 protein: CASSKRGLAYGYTF
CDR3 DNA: TGTGCCAGTAGTAAAAGGGGGCTCGCCTATGGCTACACCTTC

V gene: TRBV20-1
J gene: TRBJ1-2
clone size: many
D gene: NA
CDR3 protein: CSAEGTNYGYTF
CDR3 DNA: TGCAGTGCCGAGGGGACAAACTATGGCTACACCTTC

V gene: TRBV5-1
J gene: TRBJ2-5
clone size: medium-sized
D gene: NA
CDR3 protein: CASSSQGTETQYF
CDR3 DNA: TGCGCCAGCAGTTCTCAGGGGACAGAGACCCAGTACTTC

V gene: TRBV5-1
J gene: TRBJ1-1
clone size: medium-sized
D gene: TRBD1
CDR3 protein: CASSSSSGTGAAEAFF
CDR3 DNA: TGCGCCAGCAGCTCGTCTTCCGGGACAGGGGCTGCTGAAGCTTTCTTT

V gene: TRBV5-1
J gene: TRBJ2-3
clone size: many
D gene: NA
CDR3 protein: CASSLDRGGTDTQYF
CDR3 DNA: TGCGCCAGCAGCTTGGACAGGGGGGGTACAGATACGCAGTATTTT

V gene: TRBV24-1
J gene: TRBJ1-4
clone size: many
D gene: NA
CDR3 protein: CATSDGARGNEKLFF
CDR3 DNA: TGTGCCACCAGTGATGGAGCTCGGGGTAATGAAAAACTGTTTTTT

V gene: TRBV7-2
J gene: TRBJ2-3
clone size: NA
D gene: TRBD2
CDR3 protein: CASSLLGLAATDTQYF
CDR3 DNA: TGTGCCAGCAGCTTATTGGGACTAGCGGCCACAGATACGCAGTATTTT

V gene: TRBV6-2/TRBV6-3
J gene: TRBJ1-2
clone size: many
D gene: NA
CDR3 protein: CASSSAAAKGGYGYTF
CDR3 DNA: TGTGCCAGCAGTTCTGCGGCAGCCAAGGGAGGCTATGGCTACACCTTC

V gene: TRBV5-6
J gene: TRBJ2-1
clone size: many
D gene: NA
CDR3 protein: CASSLEGALLRSYNEQFF
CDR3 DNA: TGTGCCAGCAGCTTGGAGGGTGCCCTTCTGCGATCCTACAATGAGCAGTTCTTC

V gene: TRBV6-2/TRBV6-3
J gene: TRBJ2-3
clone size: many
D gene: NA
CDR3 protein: CASTDPGHRTDTQYF
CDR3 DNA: TGTGCCAGCACCGACCCGGGACACCGCACAGATACGCAGTATTTT

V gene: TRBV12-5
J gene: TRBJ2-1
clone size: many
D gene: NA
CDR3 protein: CASGLSKTGRNNEQFF
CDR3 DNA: TGTGCTAGTGGTTTGTCCAAGACAGGGAGGAACAATGAGCAGTTCTTC

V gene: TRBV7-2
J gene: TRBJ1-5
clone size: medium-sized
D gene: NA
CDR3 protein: CASSLWVGNQPQHF
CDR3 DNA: TGTGCCAGCAGCTTATGGGTGGGCAATCAGCCCCAGCATTTT

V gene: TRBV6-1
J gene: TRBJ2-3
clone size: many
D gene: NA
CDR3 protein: CASSVKRSGGTDTQYF
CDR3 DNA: TGTGCCAGCAGCGTTAAGCGGTCCGGTGGCACAGATACGCAGTATTTT

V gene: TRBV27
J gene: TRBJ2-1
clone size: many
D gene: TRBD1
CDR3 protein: CASTSQRTGGINEQFF
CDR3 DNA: TGTGCCAGCACCTCTCAACGGACAGGGGGTATCAATGAGCAGTTCTTC

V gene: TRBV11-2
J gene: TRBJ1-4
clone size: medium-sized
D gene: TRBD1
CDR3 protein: CASSWGQAEKLFF
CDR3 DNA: TGTGCCAGCAGCTGGGGACAGGCTGAAAAACTGTTTTTT

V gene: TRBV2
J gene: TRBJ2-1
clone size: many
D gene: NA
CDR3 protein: CASSGVMGRVYMVNEQFF
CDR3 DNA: TGTGCCAGCAGTGGCGTGATGGGCAGGGTTTATATGGTGAATGAGCAGTTCTTC

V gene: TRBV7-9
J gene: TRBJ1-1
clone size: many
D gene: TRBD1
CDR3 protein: CASSPRFGTANTEAFF
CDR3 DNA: TGTGCCAGCAGCCCGAGATTTGGGACAGCGAACACTGAAGCTTTCTTT

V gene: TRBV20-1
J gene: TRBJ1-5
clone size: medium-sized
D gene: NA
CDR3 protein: CSARPVSGIFKRRPQPQHF
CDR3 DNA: TGCAGTGCTAGACCGGTCTCGGGAATTTTTAAGCGTAGGCCACAGCCCCAGCATTTT

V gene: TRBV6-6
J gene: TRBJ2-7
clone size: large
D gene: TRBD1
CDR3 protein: CASTMTGDEQYF
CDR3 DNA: TGTGCCAGCACTATGACAGGGGACGAGCAGTACTTC

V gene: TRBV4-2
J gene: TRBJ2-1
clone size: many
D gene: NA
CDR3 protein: CASSQREAGNEQFF
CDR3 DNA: TGTGCCAGCAGCCAAAGGGAGGCAGGGAACGAGCAGTTCTTC

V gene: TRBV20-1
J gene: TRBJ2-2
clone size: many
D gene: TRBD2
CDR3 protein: CSASNPGGPGELFF
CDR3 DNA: TGCAGTGCTAGTAACCCGGGGGGGCCCGGGGAGCTGTTTTTT

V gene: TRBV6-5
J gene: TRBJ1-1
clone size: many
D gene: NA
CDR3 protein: CASSSLRPGIEAFF
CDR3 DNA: TGTGCCAGCAGTTCCCTGAGACCCGGGATTGAAGCTTTCTTT

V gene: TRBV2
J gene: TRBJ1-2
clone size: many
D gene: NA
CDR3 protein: CASRGDTLYGYTF
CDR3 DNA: TGTGCCAGCAGGGGGGACACTCTCTATGGCTACACCTTC

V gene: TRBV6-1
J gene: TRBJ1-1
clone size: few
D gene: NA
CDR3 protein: CASLLGGNTEAFF
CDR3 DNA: TGTGCCAGCCTCCTGGGGGGGAACACTGAAGCTTTCTTT

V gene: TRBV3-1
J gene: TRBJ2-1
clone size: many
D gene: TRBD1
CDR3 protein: CASSLPWDRADSEQFF
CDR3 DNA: TGTGCCAGCAGCCTACCCTGGGACAGGGCGGACAGTGAGCAGTTCTTC

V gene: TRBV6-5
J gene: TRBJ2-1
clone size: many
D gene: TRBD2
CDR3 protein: CASSYSPPPGLAERDEQFF
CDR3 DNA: TGTGCCAGCAGTTACTCGCCCCCCCCGGGACTAGCGGAGAGGGATGAGCAGTTCTTC

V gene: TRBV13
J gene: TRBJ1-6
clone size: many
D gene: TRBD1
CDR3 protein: CASSSGTERDSPLHF
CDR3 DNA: TGTGCCAGCAGCTCCGGGACAGAGCGCGATTCACCCCTCCACTTT

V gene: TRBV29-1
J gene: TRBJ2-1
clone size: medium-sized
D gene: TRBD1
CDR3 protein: CSVGTGYNEQFF
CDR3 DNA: TGCAGCGTCGGGACAGGTTACAATGAGCAGTTCTTC

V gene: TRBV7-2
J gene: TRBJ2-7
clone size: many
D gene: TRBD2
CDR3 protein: CASSGGLAGGILYEQYF
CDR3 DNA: TGTGCCAGCAGCGGAGGACTAGCGGGGGGGATACTTTACGAGCAGTACTTC

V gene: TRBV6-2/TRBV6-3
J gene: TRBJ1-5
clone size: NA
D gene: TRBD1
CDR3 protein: CASSTPHRGGGQPQHF
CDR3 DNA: TGTGCCAGCAGTACGCCTCACAGGGGAGGTGGTCAGCCCCAGCATTTT

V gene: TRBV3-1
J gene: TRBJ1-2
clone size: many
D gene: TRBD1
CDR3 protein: CASSRADRVRGYGYTF
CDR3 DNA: TGTGCCAGCAGCCGAGCTGACAGGGTAAGGGGCTATGGCTACACCTTC